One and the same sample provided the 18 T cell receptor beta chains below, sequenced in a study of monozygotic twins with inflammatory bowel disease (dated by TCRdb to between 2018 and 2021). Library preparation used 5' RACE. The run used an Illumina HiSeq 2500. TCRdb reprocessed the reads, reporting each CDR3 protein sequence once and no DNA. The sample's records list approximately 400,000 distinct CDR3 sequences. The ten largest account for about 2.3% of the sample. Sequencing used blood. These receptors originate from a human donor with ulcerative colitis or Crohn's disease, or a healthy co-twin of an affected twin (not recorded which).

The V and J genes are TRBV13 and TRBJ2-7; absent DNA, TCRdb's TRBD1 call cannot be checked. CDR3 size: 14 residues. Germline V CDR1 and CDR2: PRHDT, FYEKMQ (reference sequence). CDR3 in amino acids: CASSSSTGWYEQYF.

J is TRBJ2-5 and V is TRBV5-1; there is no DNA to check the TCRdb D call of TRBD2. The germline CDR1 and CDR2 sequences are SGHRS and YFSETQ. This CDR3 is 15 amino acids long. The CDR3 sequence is CASGGGLGREETQYF. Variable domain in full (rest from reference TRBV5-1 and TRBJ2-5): KAGVTQTPRYLIKTRGQQVTLSCSPISGHRSVSWYQQTPGQGLQFLFEYFSETQRNKGNFPGRFSGRQFSNSRSEMNVSTLELGDSALYLCASGGGLGREETQYFGPGTRLLVL.

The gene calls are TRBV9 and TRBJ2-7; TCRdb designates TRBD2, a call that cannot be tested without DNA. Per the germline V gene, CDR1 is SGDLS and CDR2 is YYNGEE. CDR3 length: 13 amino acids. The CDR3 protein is CASSAGGGDEQYF.

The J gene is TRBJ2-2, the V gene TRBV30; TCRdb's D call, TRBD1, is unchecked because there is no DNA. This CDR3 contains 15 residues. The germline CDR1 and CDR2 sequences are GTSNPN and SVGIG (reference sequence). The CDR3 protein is CAWSVRTGGTGELFF. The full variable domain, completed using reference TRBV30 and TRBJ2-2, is SQTIHQWPATLVQPVGSPLSLECTVEGTSNPNLYWYRQAAGRGLQLLFYSVGIGQISSEVPQNLSASRPQDRQFILSSKKLLLSDSGFYLCAWSVRTGGTGELFFGEGSRLTVL.

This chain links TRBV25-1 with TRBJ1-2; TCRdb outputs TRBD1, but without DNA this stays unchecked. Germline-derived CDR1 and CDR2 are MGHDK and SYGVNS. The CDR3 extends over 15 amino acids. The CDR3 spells CASSDNIGGIYGYTF.

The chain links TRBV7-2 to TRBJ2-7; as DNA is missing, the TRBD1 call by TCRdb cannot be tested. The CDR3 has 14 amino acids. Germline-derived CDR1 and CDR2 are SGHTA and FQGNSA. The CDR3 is CASSSTTGVHEQYF.

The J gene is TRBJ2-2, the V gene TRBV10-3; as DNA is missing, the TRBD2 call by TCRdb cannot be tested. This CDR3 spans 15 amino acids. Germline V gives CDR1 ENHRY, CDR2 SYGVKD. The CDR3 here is CATRPAGPDTGELFF.

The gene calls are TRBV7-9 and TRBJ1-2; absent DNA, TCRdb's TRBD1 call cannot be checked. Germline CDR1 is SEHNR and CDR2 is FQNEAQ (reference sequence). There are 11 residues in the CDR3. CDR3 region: CASSQGQVVTF.

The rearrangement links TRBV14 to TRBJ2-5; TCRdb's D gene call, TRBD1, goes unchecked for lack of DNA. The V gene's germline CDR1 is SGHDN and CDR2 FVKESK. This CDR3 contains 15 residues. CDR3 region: CASSPGTRGQETQYF. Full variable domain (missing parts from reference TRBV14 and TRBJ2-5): EAGVTQFPSHSVIEKGQTVTLRCDPISGHDNLYWYRRVMGKEIKFLLHFVKESKQDESGMPNNRFLAERTGGTYSTLKVQPAELEDSGVYFCASSPGTRGQETQYFGPGTRLLVL.

The CDR3 is CTIRDGQETQYF. The chain has TRBV29-1 and TRBJ2-5. The CDR3 runs 12 residues. Germline assignment: CDR1 SQVTM and CDR2 ANQGSEA.

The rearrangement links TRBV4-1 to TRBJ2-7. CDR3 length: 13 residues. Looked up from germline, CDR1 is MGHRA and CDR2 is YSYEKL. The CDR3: CASSQETTYEQYF.

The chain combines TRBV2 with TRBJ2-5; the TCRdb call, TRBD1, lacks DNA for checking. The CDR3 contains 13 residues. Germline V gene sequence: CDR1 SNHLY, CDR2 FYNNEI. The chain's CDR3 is CATMEGGRETQYF.

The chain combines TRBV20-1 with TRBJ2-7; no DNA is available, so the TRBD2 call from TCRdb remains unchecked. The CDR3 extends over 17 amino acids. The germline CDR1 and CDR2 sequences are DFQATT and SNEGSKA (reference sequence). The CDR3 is CSANPERTSGNSYEQYF.

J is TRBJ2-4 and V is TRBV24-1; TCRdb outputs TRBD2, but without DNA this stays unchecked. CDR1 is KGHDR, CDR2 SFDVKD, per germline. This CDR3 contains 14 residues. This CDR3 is CATSEEGPKNIQYF.

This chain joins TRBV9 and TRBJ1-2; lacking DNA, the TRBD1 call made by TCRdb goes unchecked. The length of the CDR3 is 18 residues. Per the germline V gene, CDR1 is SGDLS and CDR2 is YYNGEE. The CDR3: CASSAQFRPGQGNYGYTF.

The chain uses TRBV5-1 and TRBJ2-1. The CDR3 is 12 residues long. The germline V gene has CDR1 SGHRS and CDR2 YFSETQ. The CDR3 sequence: CASSLLGTEQFF.

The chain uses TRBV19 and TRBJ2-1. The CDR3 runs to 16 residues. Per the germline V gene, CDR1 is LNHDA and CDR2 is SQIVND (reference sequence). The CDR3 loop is CASSIDKRRAYNEQFF.

CDR3 residues: CSAGRPLAGQRTDTQYF. This chain uses TRBV20-1 with TRBJ2-3; TCRdb names TRBD2, which stays unverified in the absence of DNA. Germline CDR1 reads DFQATT; CDR2 reads SNEGSKA (reference sequence). This CDR3 comprises 17 residues.